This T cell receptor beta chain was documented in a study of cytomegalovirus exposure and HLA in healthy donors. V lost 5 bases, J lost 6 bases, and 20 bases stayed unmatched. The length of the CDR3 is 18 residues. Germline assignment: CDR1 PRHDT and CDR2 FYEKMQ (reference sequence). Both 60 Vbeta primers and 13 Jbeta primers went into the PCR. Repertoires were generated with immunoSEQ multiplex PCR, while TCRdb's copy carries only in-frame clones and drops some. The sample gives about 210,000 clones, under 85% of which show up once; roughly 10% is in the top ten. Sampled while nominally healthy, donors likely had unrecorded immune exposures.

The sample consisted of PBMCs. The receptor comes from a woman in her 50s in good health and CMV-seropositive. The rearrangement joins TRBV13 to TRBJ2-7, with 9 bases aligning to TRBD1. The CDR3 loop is CASSRSGGTGIRVSEQYF. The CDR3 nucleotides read TGTGCCAGCAGCCGATCCGGTGGGACAGGGATAAGAGTAAGCGAGCAGTACTTC.